This TCR beta chain originates from a study of regulatory T cells in long-lasting Graves disease. Specified time point: newly diagnosed GD, antithyroid drugs for less than 3 months. The TCR library was prepared using RNA isolated from PBMCs. Arm-PCR of CDR3 regions and iRepertoire HTBI primers were the basis on which TCR beta libraries were built. TCRdb redid the calling of the multiplex PCR reads with MiXCR, one entry per CDR3 protein. The sample shows about 360,000 distinct CDR3 sequences, 15% to 20% of them seen only once. Trimming left V 7 bases short and J 6 bases short, with 16 bases between. The CDR3 is made up of 14 amino acids. Per the germline V gene, CDR1 is MNHNS and CDR2 is SASEGT. The same data also contributed to another study, on T cells in Graves' hyperthyroidism and ophthalmopathy. That work adds: An initial round of RT-PCR targeting the TCR CDR3 relied on the HTBI primer set.

This material consisted of peripheral blood mononuclear cells (PBMCs), taken at new diagnosis, from a patient treated with antithyroid drugs. The chain has TRBV6-1 and TRBJ1-5, with D perhaps matching TRBD1 (5 bases). This TCR came from a young woman with Graves disease. The CDR3, as DNA: TGTGCCAGCACCGTGGACACGGGGTTTCAGCCCCAGCATTTT. This translates into CASTVDTGFQPQHF.